This T cell receptor (beta chain) was sequenced during a study of T cell responses to AZD1222 COVID-19 vaccine. The CDR3 totals 15 residues. CDR1 is SGHVS, CDR2 FQNEAQ, per germline. Trimming took off 1 base at V and 2 bases at J, with 9 bases between the two ends. This table comes from immunoSEQ multiplex PCR, and its TCRdb copy is limited to in-frame clones, with some not included. The sample yields about 110,000 clones, around 90% seen once. The genes are TRBV7-8 and TRBJ1-3, with D uncertain. The receptor was isolated from an adult in good health. The starting material was peripheral blood, obtained on day 0 of MenACWY control vaccination. The CDR3 DNA sequence: TGTGCCAGCAGCTTAGGTTATGGGACTGGAAACACCATATATTTT. It is translated as CASSLGYGTGNTIYF.